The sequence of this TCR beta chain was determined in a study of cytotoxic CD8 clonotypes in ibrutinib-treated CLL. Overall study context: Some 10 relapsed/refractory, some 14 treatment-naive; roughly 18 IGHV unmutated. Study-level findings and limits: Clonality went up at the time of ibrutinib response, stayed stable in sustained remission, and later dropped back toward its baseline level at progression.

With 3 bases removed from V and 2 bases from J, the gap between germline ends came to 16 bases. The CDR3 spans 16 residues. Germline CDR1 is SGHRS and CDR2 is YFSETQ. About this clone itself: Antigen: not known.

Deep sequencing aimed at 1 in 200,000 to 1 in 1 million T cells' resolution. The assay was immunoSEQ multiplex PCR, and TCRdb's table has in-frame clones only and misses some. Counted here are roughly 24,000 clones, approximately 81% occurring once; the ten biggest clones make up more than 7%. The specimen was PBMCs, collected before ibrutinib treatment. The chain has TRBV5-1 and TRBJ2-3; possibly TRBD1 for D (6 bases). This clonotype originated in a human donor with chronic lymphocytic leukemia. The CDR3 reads CASSSGVWLITDTQYF. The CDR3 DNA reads TGCGCCAGCAGCTCAGGGGTATGGCTAATCACAGATACGCAGTATTTT.